This T cell receptor beta chain was recorded in a study of cytomegalovirus exposure and HLA in healthy donors (dated by TCRdb to the late 2010s). A note on the overall study: An earlier analysis of some 500 of the donors reported 250 to 300 Gb of sequence data and some 120 million unique TCR beta sequences from around 200 million T cells. About 300 gigabases of sequencing data and about 92 million unique TCR sequences made up an early release that covered about 640 HLA-typed donors. Of the 300 to 500 genotyped donors, 70% to 90% were placed in the genetic ancestry cluster associated with self-reported Caucasian donors. The study was designed to test whether signatures of past pathogen exposure could be identified by cataloging public T cell receptors. The study used immunosequencing to profile the T cell repertoires of some 600 subjects and linked those repertoires to cytomegalovirus serostatus. Along with the roughly 670-subject first cohort, a separate validation cohort of over a hundred different subjects was used. To predict cytomegalovirus infection status, the study combined high-throughput TCR immunosequencing, statistical association of individual TCRs with disease status, and machine learning. In a later analysis, previously published TCR beta repertoires from 600 to 850 donors were re-analyzed and high-resolution HLA genotyping was added so that TCR occurrence patterns could be studied. The later analysis used no new phenotypic data to find candidate immune exposures, relying instead on TCR beta sequences and their occurrence across donors. An earlier analysis of a few hundred of the donors applied high-throughput TCR beta sequencing to assess whether each TCR beta V gene segment acted as functional or pseudogenic. Alongside the repertoire data, information on donor age, sex, ethnicity and CMV serostatus was compiled. Genome-wide SNP genotypes for about 65% of the 666 donors were used in a later genetic analysis, which treated that subset as a discovery cohort. Every repertoire in the discovery cohort had been generated on one and the same sequencing platform. Class I and class II HLA loci were covered by the typing at four-digit resolution. Typing coverage varied by locus: about 620-630 donors for A, B, C, DRB1 and DQB1; roughly 500 for DQA1; 606 for DPA1; some 470 for DPB1. About five DR-DQ haplotypes were treated as single units for association and clustering because of strong linkage in the cohort. Among 300 to 500 genotyped donors of the cohort, an average of roughly 230,000 unique TCR beta nucleotide sequences was sequenced per donor, of which roughly 17% were non-productive.

Clipping removes 8 bases from V and 1 base from J, with 7 as the unmatched junction base count. Including cysteine and phenylalanine, the CDR3 has 15 amino acids. The sequence is cut down to CDR3 DNA, 45 bases in frame from base 1. The germline V gene sets CDR1 to SNHLY and CDR2 to FYNNEI. A note on this clone: The specificity of this receptor is unknown. Base quality data are lacking; no much larger clone is found one base away.

The library was built by means of the immunoSEQ multiplex PCR assay. For the multiplex PCR, a mixture combining 60 forward primers for TCR Vbeta segments and 13 reverse primers for TCR Jbeta segments was used. The CDR3 region of rearranged TCR beta genes was amplified from genomic DNA by a multiplex PCR assay. The amplified TCR beta libraries were sequenced on the Illumina HiSeq System as 87-base-pair reads. The authors' pipeline ran thus. A later analysis tallied roughly 76 million unique TCR beta chains across the approximately 670 repertoires, and about 12 million of those chains were shared by two or more donors. Raw reads were error-corrected and collapsed into unique sequences by a nearest-neighbor algorithm in which closely related sequences were merged to remove PCR and sequencing errors. Alignment of CDR3 sequences to IMGT reference sequences was used to assign V, D and J gene segments. For a sequence to be retained, at least a six-nucleotide match to both a V gene segment and a J gene segment was required. A rearrangement was called productive if the CDR3 had no stop codons and remained in frame with V and J, and every other rearrangement was called non-productive. CDR3 was defined according to IMGT convention as the region running from the second conserved V-encoded cysteine to the conserved J-encoded phenylalanine. The earlier analysis of about 500 of the donors excluded sequences that lacked an unambiguous match to a single V gene segment. In an earlier analysis of almost 600 of the donors, a V segment was called functional when productive rearrangements were above 56.7%, and segregating when the standard deviation between donors exceeded 5%. A statistical classification framework was built to diagnose cytomegalovirus status from the catalog of TCR beta chain sequences. In a later analysis, V and J genes were assigned by comparing TCR nucleotide sequences against IMGT/GENE-DB human TR gene sequences. Using the TCRdist pipeline, a later analysis assigned CDR3 sequences along with most-parsimonious VDJ recombination scenarios. A later analysis defined each TCR beta chain by its CDR3 amino acid sequence plus V-gene family, and excluded reads lacking a unique V-gene family. In a later analysis, approximately 640 highly shared, low-generation-probability nucleotide sequences were removed to address suspected cross-contamination and a sequencing artifact. In a later analysis, a clonal expansion index was calculated for each public chain from normalized within-repertoire ranks of inferred template counts. Generation probabilities in a later analysis came from a VDJ recombination model fitted to out-of-frame rearrangements, and those results were checked against IGoR. A later analysis scored TCR-TCR, TCR-HLA and TCR-CMV co-occurrence with hypergeometric tests, applying a repertoire-size bias correction to TCR pairs. False discovery rates were estimated in a later analysis by permuting HLA or CMV assignments 20 times. In a later analysis, co-occurring TCRs were grouped using DBSCAN, and TCRdist sequence similarity was added for clustering within HLA-allele-positive subsets. Repertoires with fewer than 30,000 or more than 120,000 public chains, plus five repertoires with anomalous nucleotide sharing, were excluded from co-occurrence clustering. TCRdb obtained this table from immuneACCESS and retained in-frame rearrangements with V and J assigned. These tables miss some clones; where compared with another copy, unresolved V genes account for less than half of the shortfall, and the remainder is unexplained. V, J and clone size derive from that table, while D and trimming were established from the DNA sequence. The sample table contains about 90,000 clones; only one count was recorded for approximately 71% of them. The top ten clonotypes cover roughly 16% of the sample.

The cohort comprised some 680 healthy bone marrow donors. At the time of sampling, all cohort members were nominally healthy, though unrecorded immune exposures were likely present. The donor tested CMV seropositive and was one of the 289 seropositive cohort members. A peripheral blood sample was provided by each donor, and peripheral blood mononuclear cells were used for TCR beta sequencing. Genomic DNA extraction from the blood cell samples was performed with the Qiagen DNeasy Blood Extraction Kit. Study-wide findings and limitations: An association between a missense DCLRE1C variant and V-gene and J-gene trimming of TCR beta chains was found in a later genetic analysis and replicated in an independent cohort. Because the 87-base-pair reads could not distinguish some IMGT-functional V segments, including TRBV6-2 and TRBV6-3, those segments were excluded. Because HLA typing was missing for some donors at each locus, association tests included only the typed subset. Cytomegalovirus status was reported to be diagnosed by the classifier with high specificity and sensitivity in both the original and validation cohorts. A further reported finding was that TCR beta sequences accurately predicted the HLA-A and HLA-B alleles for most subjects in the first cohort. The authors suggested that the approach could potentially be extended to other disease states and immunological phenotypes. Presence/absence analyses assumed roughly uniform sequencing depth across donors, an assumption that may not hold. In vitro tests confirmed that a few of the cytomegalovirus-associated TCR beta chains recognize cytomegalovirus antigens. Most TCR sequences were seen in very few donors, while some public TCRs were found in many individuals. Approximately 18 rarely observed V segments, including chromosome 9 orphons, were excluded from the earlier analysis of some 590 of the donors because counts were too low. Only TCR beta chains were sequenced in this cohort, and the absence of alpha or paired-chain data limited detectable features. Several of the top co-occurrence clusters appeared to be linked to parvovirus B19, influenza, CMV and Epstein-Barr virus, according to a later analysis. Correlated functional status among segregating V segments might reflect linkage disequilibrium, but an unknown experimental factor could not be ruled out. When HLA alleles, especially DR and DQ, strongly co-occurred, TCR associations were difficult to assign to individual alleles. A later genetic analysis reported fewer N-insertions in productive TCRs among donors in an Asian-associated ancestry cluster than the roughly 720-donor mean. In the study, roughly 160 TCR beta chains were listed as associated with cytomegalovirus. The only immune exposure information available for the cohort was CMV serostatus. In a later analysis, HLA-associated TCR beta chains showed more clonal expansion and lower generation probabilities than non-associated chains that were equally common. Most CMV-associated TCR beta chains appeared to be HLA-restricted in a later analysis, and the HLA associations seemed to be driven largely by CMV exposure. An earlier analysis of approximately 590 of the donors showed that most TCR beta V segments appeared in productive rearrangements either about 90% or about 30% of the time, which broadly matched IMGT annotations. In a later analysis, the rate of TCR association differed among HLA loci, with DRB1 alleles having the most associated TCRs and HLA-C alleles having the fewest. At a false discovery rate of 0.05, a later analysis linked some 17,000 TCR beta sequences to specific HLA alleles. The sequencing pipeline was judged likely to have produced a cluster of highly shared sequence variants as a technical artifact.

The TCR comes from a woman aged 18-29 years in good health and CMV-seropositive. The receptor chain draws on TRBV2 and TRBJ2-1; 8 of the junction bases match TRBD1. The specimen was PBMCs. Here is the DNA: TGTGCCAGCTCAATTACAGGGGGTTCCTACAATGAGCAGTTCTTC. The encoded protein is CASSITGGSYNEQFF.